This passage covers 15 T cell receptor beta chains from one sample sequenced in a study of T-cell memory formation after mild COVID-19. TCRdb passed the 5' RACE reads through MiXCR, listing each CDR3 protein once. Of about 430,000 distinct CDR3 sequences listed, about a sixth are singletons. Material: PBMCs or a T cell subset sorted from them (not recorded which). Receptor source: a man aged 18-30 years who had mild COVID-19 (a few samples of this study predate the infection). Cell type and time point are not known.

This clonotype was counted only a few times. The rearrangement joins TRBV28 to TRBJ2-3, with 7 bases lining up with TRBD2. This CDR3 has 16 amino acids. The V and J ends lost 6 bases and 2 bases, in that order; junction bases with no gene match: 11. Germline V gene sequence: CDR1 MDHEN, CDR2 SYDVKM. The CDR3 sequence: CASRSLAGGDTDTQYF. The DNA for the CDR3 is TGTGCCAGCAGATCTCTAGCTGGGGGGGACACAGATACGCAGTATTTT.

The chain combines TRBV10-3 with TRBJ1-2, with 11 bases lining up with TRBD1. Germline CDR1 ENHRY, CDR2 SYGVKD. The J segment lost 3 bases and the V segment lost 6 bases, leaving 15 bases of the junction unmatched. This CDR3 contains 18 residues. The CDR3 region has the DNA TGTGCCATCAGACCGACCGGGACAGGGGGGTCATTTGACTATGGCTACACCTTC. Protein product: CAIRPTGTGGSFDYGYTF.

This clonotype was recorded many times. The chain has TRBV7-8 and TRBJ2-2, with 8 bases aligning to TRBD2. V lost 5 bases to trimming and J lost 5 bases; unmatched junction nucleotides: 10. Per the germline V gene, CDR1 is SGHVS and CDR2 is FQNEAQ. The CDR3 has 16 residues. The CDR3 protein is CASSPRGAGGTGELFF. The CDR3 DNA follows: TGTGCCAGCAGCCCCCGTGGGGCGGGGGGTACCGGGGAGCTGTTTTTT.

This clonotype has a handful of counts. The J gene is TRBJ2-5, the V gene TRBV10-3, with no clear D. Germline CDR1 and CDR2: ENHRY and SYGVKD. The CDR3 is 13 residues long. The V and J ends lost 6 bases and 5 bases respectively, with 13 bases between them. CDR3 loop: CAISLDGVETQYF. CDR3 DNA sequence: TGTGCCATCAGCCTGGACGGAGTTGAGACCCAGTACTTC.

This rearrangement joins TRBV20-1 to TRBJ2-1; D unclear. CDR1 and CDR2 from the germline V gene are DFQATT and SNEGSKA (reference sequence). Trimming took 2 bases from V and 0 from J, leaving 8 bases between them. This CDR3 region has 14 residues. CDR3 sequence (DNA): TGCAGTGCTAGACGGCAGAGCTCCTACAATGAGCAGTTCTTC. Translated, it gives CSARRQSSYNEQFF.

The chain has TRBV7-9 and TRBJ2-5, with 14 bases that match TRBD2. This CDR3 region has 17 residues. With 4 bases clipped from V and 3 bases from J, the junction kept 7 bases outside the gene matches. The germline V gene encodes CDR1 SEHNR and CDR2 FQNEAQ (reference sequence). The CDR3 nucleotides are TGTGCCAGCAGCTCGAACCGGGGACTAGCGGGGGAAGAGACCCAGTACTTC. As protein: CASSSNRGLAGEETQYF.

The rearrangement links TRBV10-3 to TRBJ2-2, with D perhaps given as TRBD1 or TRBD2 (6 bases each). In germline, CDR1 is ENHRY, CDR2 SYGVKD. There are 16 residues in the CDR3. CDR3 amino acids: CAVRSNREENTGELFF. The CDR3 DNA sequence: TGTGCAGTCCGTTCGAACAGGGAGGAGAACACCGGGGAGCTGTTTTTT.

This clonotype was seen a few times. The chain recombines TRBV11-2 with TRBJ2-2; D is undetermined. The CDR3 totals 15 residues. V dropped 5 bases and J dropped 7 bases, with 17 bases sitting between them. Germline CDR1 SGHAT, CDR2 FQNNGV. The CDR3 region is CASSPEQVWVGELFF. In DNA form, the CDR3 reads TGTGCCAGCAGCCCCGAGCAGGTTTGGGTCGGGGAGCTGTTTTTT.

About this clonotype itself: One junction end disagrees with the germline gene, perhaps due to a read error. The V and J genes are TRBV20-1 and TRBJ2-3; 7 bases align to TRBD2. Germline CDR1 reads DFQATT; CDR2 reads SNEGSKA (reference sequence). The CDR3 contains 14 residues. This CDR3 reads CSASAASGTGTQYF. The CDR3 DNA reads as TGCAGTGCTAGTGCGGCTAGCGGAACAGGTACGCAGTATTTT.

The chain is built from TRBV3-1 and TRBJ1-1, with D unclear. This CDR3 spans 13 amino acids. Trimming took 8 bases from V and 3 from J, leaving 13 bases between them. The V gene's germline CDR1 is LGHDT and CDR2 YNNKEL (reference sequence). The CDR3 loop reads CASGGSTDTEAFF. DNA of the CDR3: TGTGCCAGCGGAGGAAGTACAGACACTGAAGCTTTCTTT.

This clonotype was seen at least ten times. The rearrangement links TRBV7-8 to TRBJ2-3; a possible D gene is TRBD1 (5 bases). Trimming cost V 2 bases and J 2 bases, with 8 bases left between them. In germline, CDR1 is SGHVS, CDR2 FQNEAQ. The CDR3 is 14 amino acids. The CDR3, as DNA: TGTGCCAGCAGCTTAATGGGGCCCACAGATACGCAGTATTTT. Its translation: CASSLMGPTDTQYF.

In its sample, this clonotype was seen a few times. CDR3 bases: TGCAGTGCCGTGGGGGGGGAACGTTATGGCTACACCTTC. Translated, it gives CSAVGGERYGYTF. This chain joins TRBV20-1 and TRBJ1-2, with D possibly TRBD1 on 5 matching bases. Germline CDR1 is DFQATT and CDR2 is SNEGSKA (reference sequence). The length of the CDR3 is 13 residues. Trimming left V 6 bases short and J 5 bases short, with 16 bases between.

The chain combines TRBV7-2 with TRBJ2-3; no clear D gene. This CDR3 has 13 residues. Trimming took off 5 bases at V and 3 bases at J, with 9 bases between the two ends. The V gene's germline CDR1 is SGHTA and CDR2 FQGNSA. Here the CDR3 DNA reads TGTGCCAGCAGCCCCGTTTGGACAGATACGCAGTATTTT. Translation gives CASSPVWTDTQYF.

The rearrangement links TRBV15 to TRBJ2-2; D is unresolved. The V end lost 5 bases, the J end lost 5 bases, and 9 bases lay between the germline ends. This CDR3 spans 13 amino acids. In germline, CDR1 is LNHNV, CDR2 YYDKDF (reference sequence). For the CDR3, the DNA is TGTGCCACCAGCTTTAGTGGAACCGGGGAGCTGTTTTTT. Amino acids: CATSFSGTGELFF. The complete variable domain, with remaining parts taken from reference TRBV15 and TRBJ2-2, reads DAMVIQNPRYQVTQFGKPVTLSCSQTLNHNVMYWYQQKSSQAPKLLFHYYDKDFNNEADTPDNFQSRRPNTSFCFLDIRSPGLGDTAMYLCATSFSGTGELFFGEGSRLTVL.

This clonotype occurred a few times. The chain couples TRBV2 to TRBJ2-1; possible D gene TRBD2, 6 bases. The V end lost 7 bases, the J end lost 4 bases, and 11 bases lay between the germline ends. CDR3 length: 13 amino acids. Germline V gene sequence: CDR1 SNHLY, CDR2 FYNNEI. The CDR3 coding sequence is TGTGCCAGCAACGCGGGGCCTTACAATGAGCAGTTCTTC. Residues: CASNAGPYNEQFF. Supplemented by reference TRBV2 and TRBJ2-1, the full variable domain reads EPEVTQTPSHQVTQMGQEVILRCVPISNHLYFYWYRQILGQKVEFLVSFYNNEISEKSEIFDDQFSVERPDGSNFTLKIRSTKLEDSAMYFCASNAGPYNEQFFGPGTRLTVL.